The next 7 T cell receptor beta chains were all read from a single sample in a study of blood T cell repertoires in COVID-19. Here immunoSEQ multiplex PCR was the method, and the copy in TCRdb shows in-frame clones only, minus some. The sample lists some 240,000 clones, roughly 89% occurring once. The specimen sequenced was peripheral blood. The receptors were gathered from a woman in her 40s who had recovered from COVID-19.

This chain links TRBV4-3 with TRBJ2-2; possibly TRBD1 for D (6 bases). This CDR3 has 14 amino acids. Trimming removed 2 bases from V and 7 bases from J, with 11 bases in between. CDR1 LGHNA and CDR2 YSLEER come from the germline V gene. CDR3 in amino acids: CASSQLGAGGELFF. CDR3 bases: TGCGCCAGCAGCCAATTGGGGGCTGGCGGGGAGCTGTTTTTT.

The chain combines TRBV27 with TRBJ1-3; D may be TRBD1 (6 bases). The CDR3 loop spans 14 amino acids. The germline V gene encodes CDR1 MNHEY and CDR2 SMNVEV (reference sequence). Trimming cost V 5 bases and J 2 bases, with 10 bases left between them. The CDR3: CASSPQGPGNTIYF. CDR3 nucleotides: TGTGCCAGCAGTCCACAGGGCCCTGGAAACACCATATATTTT.

The rearrangement joins TRBV4-2 to TRBJ1-2; D possibly corresponds to TRBD1 (5 bases). Germline CDR1 LGHNA, CDR2 YNFKEQ. The CDR3 extends over 16 amino acids. Trimming left V 0 bases short and J 4 bases short, with 15 bases between. The chain's CDR3 is CASSQDPRTRAYGYTF. CDR3 DNA sequence: TGTGCCAGCAGCCAAGACCCTAGAACCAGGGCCTATGGCTACACCTTC.

This clone was detected only a few times. The chain joins TRBV28 to TRBJ2-1, with D unresolved. Germline lookup yields CDR1 MDHEN and CDR2 SYDVKM. The CDR3 has 12 residues. Trimming took off 6 bases at V and 9 bases at J, with 12 bases between the two ends. In nucleotides, the CDR3 is TGTGCCAGCAGCCGCGCCTTCATTGAGCAGTTCTTC. As protein: CASSRAFIEQFF.

The CDR3 sequence: CAWSPGQGPQPQHF. DNA of the CDR3: TGTGCCTGGAGCCCGGGACAGGGCCCTCAGCCCCAGCATTTT. This chain connects TRBV30 to TRBJ1-5, with 9 bases fitting TRBD1. This CDR3 is built from 14 residues. After removal of 3 bases from V and 6 bases from J, the junction contained 6 bases not matched to a gene. Germline loops: CDR1 GTSNPN, CDR2 SVGIG (reference sequence).

This clone appeared a single time. The genes are TRBV10-3 and TRBJ2-2; TRBD2 aligns across 8 bases. CDR3 length equals 16 residues. With V trimmed by 2 bases and J by 3 bases, 5 bases remained unmatched. Looked up from germline, CDR1 is ENHRY and CDR2 is SYGVKD. The CDR3 DNA is TGTGCCATCAGTGAGCGAAGCGGGGGTGACACCGGGGAGCTGTTTTTT. Translated, it gives CAISERSGGDTGELFF.

The chain joins TRBV3-1 (or the pseudogene TRBV3-2) to TRBJ2-7, with D maybe TRBD1 (5 bases). V was trimmed by 0 bases and J by 5 bases, leaving 20 bases between them. The CDR3 totals 17 residues. The germline gives CDR1 LGHDT, CDR2 YNNKEL (reference sequence). In DNA, the CDR3 is TGTGCCAGCAGCCAAGATCAGGGCAGGGTCATTATCCACGAGCAGTACGTC. Translation: CASSQDQGRVIIHEQYV.